The rows below give T cell receptor beta chains drawn from one sample of a study of T-cell reconstitution after alpha-beta-depleted transplantation in children. TCRdb processed the PCR reads anew with MiXCR; each CDR3 protein has one entry. Here the sample spans roughly 100,000 distinct CDR3 sequences, roughly 7.7% being singletons. Specimen: PBMCs from the stem cell graft donor, collected from the stem cell graft. The receptors stem from a human donor who donated a stem cell graft to a child with congenital amegakaryocytic thrombocytopenia. Each CDR3 is given with its conserved first and last residue. The D gene is left open where the match is weak. Clone sizes are given selectively: once, few, many, or a class where the clone is expanded.

d_call j_call clone_size v_call cdr3_nt cdr3_aa
NA TRBJ2-1 NA TRBV2 TGTGCCAGCAGTGCAAGGGGAAGCTCCTACAATGAGCAGTTCTTC CASSARGSSYNEQFF
TRBD1 TRBJ1-1 many TRBV3-1 TGTGCCAGCAGCCAAGATTGGACAGGGAAGTCGGCTTTCTTT CASSQDWTGKSAFF
NA TRBJ1-6 many TRBV28 TGTGCCAGCAACCGTGAGACCGTTTCGGGTTCACCCCTCCACTTT CASNRETVSGSPLHF
NA TRBJ1-2 many TRBV4-3 TGCGCCAGCGGGGAGGGGCTACAAAATGGCTACACCTTC CASGEGLQNGYTF
TRBD1 TRBJ1-2 many TRBV28 TGTGCCAGCAGTCCGGTTACAGGGGCGTCCCCGGGTGACTACACCTTC CASSPVTGASPGDYTF
TRBD1 TRBJ2-1 many TRBV5-1 TGCGCCAGCAGCACTAACCGGGACAGTTATATCAATGAGCAGTTCTTC CASSTNRDSYINEQFF
TRBD2 TRBJ2-1 many TRBV20-1 TGCAGTGCTAGCCCCGGGACTAGCGGGGGCAGCTCCTACAATGAGCAGTTCTTC CSASPGTSGGSSYNEQFF
NA TRBJ1-5 many TRBV11-2 TGTGCCAGCAGCCAGGAACCCCAGCTTCTCCAGCATTTT CASSQEPQLLQHF
TRBD1 TRBJ1-5 NA TRBV27 TGTGCCAGCAGTGCAAGACAGGGGAGGAACAATCAGCCCCAGCATTTT CASSARQGRNNQPQHF
NA TRBJ1-1 many TRBV5-5 TGTGCCAGCAGCTTGTATGCGGCAGCTGAAGCTTTCTTT CASSLYAAAEAFF
NA TRBJ1-2 many TRBV5-1 TGCGCCAGCAGCTTGGGACAGAACTATGGCTACACCTTC CASSLGQNYGYTF
NA TRBJ2-7 many TRBV5-1 TGCGCCAGCAGGTCGGAACTCGGGGTTTACGAGCAGTACTTC CASRSELGVYEQYF
NA TRBJ1-5 many TRBV10-3 TGTGCCATCAGTGACGGAGGGGTTGGGCAGCCCCAGCATTTT CAISDGGVGQPQHF
NA TRBJ2-3 many TRBV5-1 TGCGCCAGCAGCCGAGGGGATTCCAGCACAGATACGCAGTATTTT CASSRGDSSTDTQYF
NA TRBJ2-2 many TRBV5-1 TGCGCCAGCAGCTTGGTGCCCTTGAGGACCGGGGAGCTGTTTTTT CASSLVPLRTGELFF
NA TRBJ2-2 few TRBV20-1 TGCAGTGCTAGGGGGGGGGGCCGAGGGGAGCTGTTTTTT CSARGGGRGELFF
NA TRBJ1-1 many TRBV18 TGTGCCAGCTCACCGGCACGTGAACTTGAAGCTTTCTTT CASSPARELEAFF
TRBD2 TRBJ2-1 many TRBV20-1 TGCAGTGCGTATAGCGGGCGTACCCCGGGAAATGAGCAGTTCTTC CSAYSGRTPGNEQFF
NA TRBJ2-1 many TRBV5-1 TGCGCCAGCAGCTTGGGCCGTTGGGGCAATGAGCAGTTCTTC CASSLGRWGNEQFF
NA TRBJ2-6 many TRBV29-1 TGCAGCGTTGAAATCGTTAGGTCGGGTGGGGCCAACGTCCTGACTTTC CSVEIVRSGGANVLTF
NA TRBJ2-7 many TRBV20-1 TGCAGTGCCCATAGGGGCGGTTACGAGCAGTACTTC CSAHRGGYEQYF
NA TRBJ2-1 many TRBV24-1 TGTGCCACCAGTGATTTGGTGGATGAGCAGTTCTTC CATSDLVDEQFF
NA TRBJ1-1 many TRBV27 TGTGCCAGCAGTTTTGGGAGTATGAACACTGAAGCTTTCTTT CASSFGSMNTEAFF
TRBD2 TRBJ2-1 many TRBV20-1 TGCAGTGCCCGGCGACTAGCGGGGGACAATGAGCAGTTCTTC CSARRLAGDNEQFF
NA TRBJ2-3 many TRBV11-2 TGTGCCAGCAGCAATCGGATGGTAGATACGCAGTATTTT CASSNRMVDTQYF
NA TRBJ2-3 many TRBV24-1 TGTGCCACCAGTGATCGGGACTTTCGGGGGGATACGCAGTATTTT CATSDRDFRGDTQYF
TRBD1 TRBJ1-6 many TRBV2 TGTGCCAGCACACAGGGGAACAATTCACCCCTCCACTTT CASTQGNNSPLHF
NA TRBJ2-7 many TRBV15 TGTGCCACCAGCGCAAACAGGGCGTCCGGAGTAGAGCAGTACTTC CATSANRASGVEQYF
NA TRBJ1-3 many TRBV9 TGTGCCAGCAGCGTAAACCCGTCATACTCTGGAAACACCATATATTTT CASSVNPSYSGNTIYF
NA TRBJ1-2 medium-sized TRBV12-3/TRBV12-4 TGTGCCAGCAGTTTAGGCCCCTATGGCTACACCTTC CASSLGPYGYTF
NA TRBJ2-3 NA TRBV3-1 TGTTCCAGCAGCCATGGGGGAAGAGTCGCAGATACGCAGTATTTT CSSSHGGRVADTQYF
NA TRBJ2-1 once TRBV20-1 TGCAGTGGCAATGACGGGAGCTCCTACAATGAGCAGTTCTTC CSGNDGSSYNEQFF
NA TRBJ2-2 many TRBV6-5 TGTGCCAGCAGCCACGGGAACTGGGAGCTGTTTTTT CASSHGNWELFF
NA TRBJ2-3 NA TRBV6-5 TGTGCCAGCAGGTACACGCTAAGCACAGATACGCAGTATTTT CASRYTLSTDTQYF
TRBD1 TRBJ1-1 many TRBV6-5 TGTGCCAGCAAGGACAGGACTGAAGCTTTCTTT CASKDRTEAFF